This TCR beta chain derives from a study of blood T cells in healthy people across ages. With a J-beta primer mix and a sample-barcoded 5' primer, a second PCR ran roughly 6 to 12 cycles. TCRdb used MiXCR to reprocess the 5' RACE reads, holding one entry per CDR3 protein. Of fewer than 800,000 distinct CDR3 sequences listed, about 32% are singletons. This clonotype was detected only once. Being one base from a much bigger clone, this may be a read error. CDR1 is SGHKS, CDR2 YYEKEE, per germline (reference sequence). CDR3 length equals 11 residues. The V segment lost 4 bases and the J segment 13 bases; nucleotides outside the gene matches: 7.

The J gene is TRBJ2-5, the V gene TRBV5-5, with 7 positions matching TRBD1. Sequenced input: blood. This clonotype originated in a woman of 80 years or more in good health. This CDR3 reads CASSPGQVGYF. The CDR3, as DNA: TGTGCCAGCAGCCCCGGACAGGTCGGGTACTTC. The variable domain in full, with the rest retrieved from reference TRBV5-5 and TRBJ2-5, is DAGVTQSPTHLIKTRGQQVTLRCSPISGHKSVSWYQQVLGQGPQFIFQYYEKEERGRGNFPDRFSARQFPNYSSELNVNALLLGDSALYLCASSPGQVGYFGPGTRLLVL.